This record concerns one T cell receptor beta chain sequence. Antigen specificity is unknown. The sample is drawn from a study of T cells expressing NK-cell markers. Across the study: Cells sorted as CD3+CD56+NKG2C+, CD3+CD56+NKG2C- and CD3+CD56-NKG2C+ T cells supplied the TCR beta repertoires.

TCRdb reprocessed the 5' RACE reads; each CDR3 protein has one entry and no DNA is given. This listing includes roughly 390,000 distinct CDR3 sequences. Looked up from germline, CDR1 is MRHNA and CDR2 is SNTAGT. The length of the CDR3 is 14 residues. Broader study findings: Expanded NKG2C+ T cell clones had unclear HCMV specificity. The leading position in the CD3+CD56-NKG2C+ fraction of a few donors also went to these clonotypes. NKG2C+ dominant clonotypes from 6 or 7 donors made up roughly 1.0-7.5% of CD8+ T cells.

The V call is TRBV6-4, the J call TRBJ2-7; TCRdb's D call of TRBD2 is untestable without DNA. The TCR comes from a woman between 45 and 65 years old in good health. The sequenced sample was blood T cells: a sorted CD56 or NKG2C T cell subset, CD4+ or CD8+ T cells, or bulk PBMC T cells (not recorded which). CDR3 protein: CASTSGTSSYEQYF.